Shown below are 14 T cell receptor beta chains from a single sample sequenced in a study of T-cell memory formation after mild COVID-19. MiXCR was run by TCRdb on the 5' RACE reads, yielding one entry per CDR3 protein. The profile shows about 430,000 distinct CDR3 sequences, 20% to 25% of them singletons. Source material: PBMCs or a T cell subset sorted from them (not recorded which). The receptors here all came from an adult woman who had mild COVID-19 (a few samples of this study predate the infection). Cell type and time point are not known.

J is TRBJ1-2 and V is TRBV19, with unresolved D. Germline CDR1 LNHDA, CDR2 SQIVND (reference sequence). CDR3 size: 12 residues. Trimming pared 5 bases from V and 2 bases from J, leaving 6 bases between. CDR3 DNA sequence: TGTGCCAGTAGTGTTCTAAACTATGGCTACACCTTC. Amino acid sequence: CASSVLNYGYTF.

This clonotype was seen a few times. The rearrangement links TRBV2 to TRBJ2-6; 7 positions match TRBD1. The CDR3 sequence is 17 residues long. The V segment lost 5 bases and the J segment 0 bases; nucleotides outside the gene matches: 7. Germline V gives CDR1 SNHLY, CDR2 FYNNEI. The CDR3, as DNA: TGTGCCAGCAGTTTCCGGACAGGATCCTCTGGGGCCAACGTCCTGACTTTC. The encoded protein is CASSFRTGSSGANVLTF.

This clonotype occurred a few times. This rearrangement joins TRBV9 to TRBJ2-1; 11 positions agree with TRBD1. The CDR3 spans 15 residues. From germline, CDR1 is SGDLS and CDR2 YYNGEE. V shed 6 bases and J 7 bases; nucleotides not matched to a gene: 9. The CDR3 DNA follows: TGTGCCAGCAACCCGGACAGGGGGCGCGAGAATGAGCAGTTCTTC. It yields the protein CASNPDRGRENEQFF.

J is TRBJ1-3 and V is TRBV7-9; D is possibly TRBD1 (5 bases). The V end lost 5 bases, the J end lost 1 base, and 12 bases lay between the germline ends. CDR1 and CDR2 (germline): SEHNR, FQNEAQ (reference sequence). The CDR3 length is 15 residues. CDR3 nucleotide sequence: TGTGCCAGCAGCCGTATAGGGGTTTCTGGAAACACCATATATTTT. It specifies CASSRIGVSGNTIYF.

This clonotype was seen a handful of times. The CDR3 loop reads CASRRGPGGELFF. CDR3 DNA sequence: TGTGCCAGCCGCCGGGGGCCTGGCGGGGAGCTGTTTTTT. J is TRBJ2-2 and V is TRBV14; D possibly matches TRBD1 or TRBD2 (6 bases each). V lost 8 bases and J 7 bases, leaving 14 bases between the germline ends. This CDR3 is built from 13 residues. Germline lookup yields CDR1 SGHDN and CDR2 FVKESK.

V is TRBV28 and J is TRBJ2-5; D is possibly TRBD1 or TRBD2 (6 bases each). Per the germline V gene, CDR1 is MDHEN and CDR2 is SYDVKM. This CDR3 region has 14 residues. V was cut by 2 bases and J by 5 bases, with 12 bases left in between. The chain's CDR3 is CASSLTGASETQYF. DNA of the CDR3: TGTGCCAGCAGTTTAACGGGGGCGAGTGAGACCCAGTACTTC.

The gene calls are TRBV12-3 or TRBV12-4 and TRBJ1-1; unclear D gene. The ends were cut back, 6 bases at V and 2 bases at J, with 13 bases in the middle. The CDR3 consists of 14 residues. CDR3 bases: TGTGCCAGCAGCCCCATATCCAAAAACACTGAAGCTTTCTTT. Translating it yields CASSPISKNTEAFF.

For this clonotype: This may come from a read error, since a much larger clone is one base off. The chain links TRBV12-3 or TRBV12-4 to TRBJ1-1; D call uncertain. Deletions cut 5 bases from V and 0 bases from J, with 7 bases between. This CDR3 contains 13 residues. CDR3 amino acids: CASSHRMNTEAFF. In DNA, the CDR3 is TGTGCCAGCAGTCATCGCATGAACACTGAAGCTTTCTTT.

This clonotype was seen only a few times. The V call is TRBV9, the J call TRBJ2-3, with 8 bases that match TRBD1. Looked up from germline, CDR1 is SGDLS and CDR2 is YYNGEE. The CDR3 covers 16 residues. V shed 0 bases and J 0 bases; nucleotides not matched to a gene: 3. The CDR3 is CASSVATGGSTDTQYF. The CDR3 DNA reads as TGTGCCAGCAGCGTAGCTACAGGGGGGAGCACAGATACGCAGTATTTT.

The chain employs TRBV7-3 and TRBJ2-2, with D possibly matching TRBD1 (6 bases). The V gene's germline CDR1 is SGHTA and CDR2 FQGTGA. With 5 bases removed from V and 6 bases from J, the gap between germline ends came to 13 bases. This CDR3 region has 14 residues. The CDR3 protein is CASSPRQEPGELFF. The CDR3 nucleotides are TGTGCCAGCAGCCCGAGACAGGAACCCGGGGAGCTGTTTTTT.

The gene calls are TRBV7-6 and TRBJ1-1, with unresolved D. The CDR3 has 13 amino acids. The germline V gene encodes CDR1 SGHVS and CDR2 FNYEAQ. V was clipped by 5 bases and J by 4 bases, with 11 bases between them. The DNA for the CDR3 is TGTGCCAGCAGCCTCAGTCGGAGCACTGAAGCTTTCTTT. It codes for CASSLSRSTEAFF.

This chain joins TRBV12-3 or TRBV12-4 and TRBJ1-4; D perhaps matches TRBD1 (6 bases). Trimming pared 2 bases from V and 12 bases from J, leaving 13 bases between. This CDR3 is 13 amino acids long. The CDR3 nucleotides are TGTGCCAGCAGTTTACAGGGGAACGGCGAACTGTTTTTT. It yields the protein CASSLQGNGELFF.

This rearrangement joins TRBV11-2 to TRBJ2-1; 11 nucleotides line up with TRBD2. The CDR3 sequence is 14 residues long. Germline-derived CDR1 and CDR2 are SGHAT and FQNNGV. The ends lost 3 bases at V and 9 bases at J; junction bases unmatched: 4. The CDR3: CASSLTSGKIEQFF. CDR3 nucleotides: TGTGCCAGCAGCTTGACTAGCGGGAAAATTGAGCAGTTCTTC.

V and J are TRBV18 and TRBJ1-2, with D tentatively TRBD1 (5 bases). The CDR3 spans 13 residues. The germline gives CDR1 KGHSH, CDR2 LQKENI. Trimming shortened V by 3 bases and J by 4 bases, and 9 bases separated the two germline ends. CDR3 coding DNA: TGTGCCAGCTCACCCCTCGACAGCTATGGCTACACCTTC. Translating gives CASSPLDSYGYTF. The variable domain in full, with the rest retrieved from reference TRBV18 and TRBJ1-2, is NAGVMQNPRHLVRRRGQEARLRCSPMKGHSHVYWYRQLPEEGLKFMVYLQKENIIDESGMPKERFSAEFPKEGPSILRIQQVVRGDSAAYFCASSPLDSYGYTFGSGTRLTVV.